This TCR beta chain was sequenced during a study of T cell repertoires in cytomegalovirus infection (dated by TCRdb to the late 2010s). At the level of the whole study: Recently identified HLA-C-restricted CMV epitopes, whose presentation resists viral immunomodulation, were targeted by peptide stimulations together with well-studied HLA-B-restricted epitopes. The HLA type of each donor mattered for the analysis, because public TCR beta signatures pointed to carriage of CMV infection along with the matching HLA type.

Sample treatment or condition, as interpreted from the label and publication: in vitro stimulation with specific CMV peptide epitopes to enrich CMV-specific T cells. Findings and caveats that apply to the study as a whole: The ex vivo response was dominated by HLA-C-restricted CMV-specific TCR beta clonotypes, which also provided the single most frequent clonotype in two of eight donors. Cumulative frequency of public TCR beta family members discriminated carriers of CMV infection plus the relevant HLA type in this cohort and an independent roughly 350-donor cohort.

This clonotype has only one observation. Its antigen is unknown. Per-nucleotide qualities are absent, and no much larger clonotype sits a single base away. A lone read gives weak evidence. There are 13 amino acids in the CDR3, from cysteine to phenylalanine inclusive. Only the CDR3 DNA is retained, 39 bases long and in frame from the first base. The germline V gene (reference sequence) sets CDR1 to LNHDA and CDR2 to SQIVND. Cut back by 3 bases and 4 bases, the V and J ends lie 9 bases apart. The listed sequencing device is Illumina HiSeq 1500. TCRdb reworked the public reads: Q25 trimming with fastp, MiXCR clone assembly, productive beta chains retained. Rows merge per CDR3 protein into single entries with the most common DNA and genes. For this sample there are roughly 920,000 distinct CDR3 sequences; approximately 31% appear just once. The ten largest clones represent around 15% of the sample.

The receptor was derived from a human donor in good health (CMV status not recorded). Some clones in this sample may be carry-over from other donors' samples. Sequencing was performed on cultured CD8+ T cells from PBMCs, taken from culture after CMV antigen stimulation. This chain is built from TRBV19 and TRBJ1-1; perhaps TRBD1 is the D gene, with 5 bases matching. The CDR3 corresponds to CASSMTEGTEAFF. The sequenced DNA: TGTGCCAGTAGTATGACAGAGGGCACTGAAGCTTTCTTT.